A selection of T cell receptor beta chains follows, all from one sample in a study of metastatic and nonmetastatic thyroid tumors. TCRdb re-clonotyped the PCR reads via MiXCR. The sample records 91,000 or so clones, about 13% being singletons. The sample was blood. The receptors originated from a female donor with papillary thyroid cancer or a benign thyroid nodule (not recorded which). Some clones in this sample may be carry-over from other donors' samples. The CDR3 runs from the conserved cysteine through the conserved F or W. The order of the fields is V gene, J gene, clone size, D gene, CDR3 DNA, CDR3 protein. The D gene is left open where the match is weak. Size is stated for part of the rows, as once, few or many counts, or as a class when the clone is expanded.

v_call: TRBV20-1
j_call: TRBJ2-7
clone_size: many
d_call: TRBD2
cdr3_nt: TGCAGTGCTAGAGGGGGTCAGTTGGGACTAGCTCGTAACGAGCAGTACTTC
cdr3_aa: CSARGGQLGLARNEQYF

v_call: TRBV5-1
j_call: TRBJ1-5
clone_size: .
d_call: .
cdr3_nt: TGCGCCAGCAGCTGGGGGACGGACCAAGGGGGATATCAGCCCCAGCATTTT
cdr3_aa: CASSWGTDQGGYQPQHF

v_call: TRBV9
j_call: TRBJ1-5
clone_size: many
d_call: .
cdr3_nt: TGTGCCAGCAGTCCGCAGGGGTCTAGCAATCAGCCCCAGCATTTT
cdr3_aa: CASSPQGSSNQPQHF

v_call: TRBV27
j_call: TRBJ2-4
clone_size: many
d_call: .
cdr3_nt: TGTGCCAGCAGTCCCAAAGGACAGAGAGACTTAGCCAAAAACATTCAGTACTTC
cdr3_aa: CASSPKGQRDLAKNIQYF

v_call: TRBV18
j_call: TRBJ1-3
clone_size: many
d_call: .
cdr3_nt: TGTGCCAGCTCACCACTGTACCGGAGGGGAAACACCATATATTTT
cdr3_aa: CASSPLYRRGNTIYF

v_call: TRBV18
j_call: TRBJ2-5
clone_size: many
d_call: .
cdr3_nt: TGTGCCAGCTCCCGCTACCAAGAGACCCAGTACTTC
cdr3_aa: CASSRYQETQYF

v_call: TRBV3-1
j_call: TRBJ2-4
clone_size: many
d_call: TRBD2
cdr3_nt: TGTGCCAGCAGCCACGGGCCAGCGGGAGCAGCCAAAAACATTCAGTACTTC
cdr3_aa: CASSHGPAGAAKNIQYF

v_call: TRBV5-1
j_call: TRBJ2-5
clone_size: many
d_call: TRBD1
cdr3_nt: TGCGCCAGCAGCCTCGGGACAGGGGGTTGGGAGACCCAGTACTTC
cdr3_aa: CASSLGTGGWETQYF

v_call: TRBV5-6
j_call: TRBJ2-3
clone_size: many
d_call: .
cdr3_nt: TGTGCCAGCAGCTTGAAAGGGACCCTTACGCAGTATTTT
cdr3_aa: CASSLKGTLTQYF

v_call: TRBV4-1
j_call: TRBJ1-2
clone_size: .
d_call: .
cdr3_nt: TGCGCCAGCAGCCCATCCCTCGGTCGGGGGGAAGCTAACTATGGCTACACCTTC
cdr3_aa: CASSPSLGRGEANYGYTF

v_call: TRBV27
j_call: TRBJ2-5
clone_size: many
d_call: TRBD2
cdr3_nt: TGTGCCAGCAGTTTATTCGGGCGGGGGATCCAAGAGACCCAGTACTTC
cdr3_aa: CASSLFGRGIQETQYF

v_call: TRBV19
j_call: TRBJ2-1
clone_size: many
d_call: .
cdr3_nt: TGTGCCAGTAGTAACCGACTAGGGAACAATGAGCAGTTCTTC
cdr3_aa: CASSNRLGNNEQFF

v_call: TRBV6-1
j_call: TRBJ1-2
clone_size: .
d_call: .
cdr3_nt: TGTGCCAGCAGTGAAGTTGGTAGACAGGTCGCCTACACCTTC
cdr3_aa: CASSEVGRQVAYTF

v_call: TRBV6-2/TRBV6-3
j_call: TRBJ1-1
clone_size: few
d_call: .
cdr3_nt: TGTGCCAGCAGTTACTTTGGAGTAGGAGCTGAAGCTTTCTTT
cdr3_aa: CASSYFGVGAEAFF

v_call: TRBV19
j_call: TRBJ2-3
clone_size: many
d_call: .
cdr3_nt: TGTGCCAGCAAACGGCGGATCACAGATACGCAGTATTTT
cdr3_aa: CASKRRITDTQYF

v_call: TRBV20-1
j_call: TRBJ1-5
clone_size: .
d_call: .
cdr3_nt: TGCAGTGCTAGAGATAAACACGGACCAGATCAGCCCCAGCATTTT
cdr3_aa: CSARDKHGPDQPQHF

v_call: TRBV20-1
j_call: TRBJ2-1
clone_size: many
d_call: TRBD2
cdr3_nt: TGCAGTGCCCTGACCCTAGCGGGAGGAATTTACAATGAGCAGTTCTTC
cdr3_aa: CSALTLAGGIYNEQFF

v_call: TRBV18
j_call: TRBJ2-6
clone_size: many
d_call: .
cdr3_nt: TGTGCCAGCTCACCATATTTTGCGTCTGGGGCCAACGTCCTGACTTTC
cdr3_aa: CASSPYFASGANVLTF

v_call: TRBV7-2
j_call: TRBJ2-3
clone_size: many
d_call: .
cdr3_nt: TGTGCCAGCAGCTTGATTCCAGATACGCAGTATTTT
cdr3_aa: CASSLIPDTQYF

v_call: TRBV6-1
j_call: TRBJ2-7
clone_size: many
d_call: .
cdr3_nt: TGTGCCAGCAGCGAAAGAGTGTTTCAGTACTTC
cdr3_aa: CASSERVFQYF

v_call: TRBV19
j_call: TRBJ2-5
clone_size: .
d_call: TRBD2
cdr3_nt: TGTGCCAGTAGTATCGGGGCTAGCGGGAGATACCAAGAGACCCAGTACTTC
cdr3_aa: CASSIGASGRYQETQYF

v_call: TRBV9
j_call: TRBJ2-5
clone_size: many
d_call: TRBD1
cdr3_nt: TGTGCCAGCAGCGTAGGTGGGACAGGGGCCCTCCAAGAGACCCAGTACTTC
cdr3_aa: CASSVGGTGALQETQYF

v_call: TRBV27
j_call: TRBJ2-1
clone_size: .
d_call: .
cdr3_nt: TGTGCCAGCAGTTACTCGCTCTCTCGAGACAATGAGCAGTTCTTC
cdr3_aa: CASSYSLSRDNEQFF

v_call: TRBV5-1
j_call: TRBJ1-1
clone_size: many
d_call: .
cdr3_nt: TGCGCCAGCAGCTTGGGAGGGGGGCGGTTCACTGAAGCTTTCTTT
cdr3_aa: CASSLGGGRFTEAFF

v_call: TRBV2
j_call: TRBJ2-1
clone_size: many
d_call: TRBD1
cdr3_nt: TGTGCCACAGGACTCCTGGGACAGGGGGCCAATGAGCAGTTCTTC
cdr3_aa: CATGLLGQGANEQFF

v_call: TRBV18
j_call: TRBJ2-2
clone_size: many
d_call: TRBD1
cdr3_nt: TGTGCCAGCTCACCACGACAGGGGGTAGGCACCGGGGAGCTGTTTTTT
cdr3_aa: CASSPRQGVGTGELFF

v_call: TRBV20-1
j_call: TRBJ1-1
clone_size: .
d_call: .
cdr3_nt: TGCAGTGCTAGAGAAAAGGGGGTTAGAGCTTTCTTT
cdr3_aa: CSAREKGVRAFF

v_call: TRBV15
j_call: TRBJ1-2
clone_size: many
d_call: .
cdr3_nt: TGTGCCACCAGCGGTTCAGACGGATATGGCTACACCTTC
cdr3_aa: CATSGSDGYGYTF

v_call: TRBV11-2
j_call: TRBJ2-7
clone_size: many
d_call: .
cdr3_nt: TGTGCCAGCAGCCTACTCCTCCTTAACCCCGCCTACGAGCAGTACTTC
cdr3_aa: CASSLLLLNPAYEQYF